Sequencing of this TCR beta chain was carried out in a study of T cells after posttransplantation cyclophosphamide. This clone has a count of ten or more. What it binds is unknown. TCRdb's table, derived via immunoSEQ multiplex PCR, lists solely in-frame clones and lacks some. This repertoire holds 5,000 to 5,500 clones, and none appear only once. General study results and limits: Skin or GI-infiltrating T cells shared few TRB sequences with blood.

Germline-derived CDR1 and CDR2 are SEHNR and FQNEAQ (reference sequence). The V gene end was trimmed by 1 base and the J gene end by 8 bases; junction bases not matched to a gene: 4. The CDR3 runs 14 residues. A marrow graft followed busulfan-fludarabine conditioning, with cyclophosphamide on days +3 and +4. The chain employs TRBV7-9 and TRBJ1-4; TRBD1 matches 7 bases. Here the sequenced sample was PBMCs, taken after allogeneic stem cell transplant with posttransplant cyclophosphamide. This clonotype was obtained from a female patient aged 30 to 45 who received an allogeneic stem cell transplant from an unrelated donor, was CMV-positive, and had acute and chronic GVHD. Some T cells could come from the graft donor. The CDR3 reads CASSLGDRREKLFF. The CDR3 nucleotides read TGTGCCAGCAGCTTAGGGGACAGACGGGAAAAACTGTTTTTT.